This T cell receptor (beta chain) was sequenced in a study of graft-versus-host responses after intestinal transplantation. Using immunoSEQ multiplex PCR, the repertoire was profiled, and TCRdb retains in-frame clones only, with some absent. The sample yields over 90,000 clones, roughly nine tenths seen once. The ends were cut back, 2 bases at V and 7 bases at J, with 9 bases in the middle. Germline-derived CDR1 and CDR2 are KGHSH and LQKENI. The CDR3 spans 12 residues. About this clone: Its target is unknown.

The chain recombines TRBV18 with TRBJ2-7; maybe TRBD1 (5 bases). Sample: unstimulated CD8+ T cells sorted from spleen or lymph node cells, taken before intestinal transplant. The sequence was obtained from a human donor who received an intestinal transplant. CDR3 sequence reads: CASSPSGWEQYF. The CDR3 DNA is TGTGCCAGCTCACCATCAGGGTGGGAGCAGTACTTC.